Following are 32 T cell receptor beta chains from one sample sequenced in a study of metastatic and nonmetastatic thyroid tumors. None of the patients had undergone any treatment ahead of thyroid surgery. TCRdb re-called the PCR reads through MiXCR. The sample lists some 30,000 clones; roughly a third were seen once. Sequenced material: tumor tissue. These receptors were taken from a female donor with papillary thyroid cancer or a benign thyroid nodule (not recorded which). Some clones in this sample may be carry-over from other donors' samples.

The V and J genes are TRBV7-2 and TRBJ2-5; 7 bases align to TRBD2. Unmatched junction bases numbered 13, after V lost 4 bases and J lost 2 bases. This CDR3 has 17 amino acids. Germline values: CDR1 SGHTA, CDR2 FQGNSA. The CDR3 reads CASSSHLGGDGQETQYF. CDR3 DNA sequence: TGTGCCAGCAGCTCTCACTTGGGGGGGGACGGTCAAGAGACCCAGTACTTC. Using reference TRBV7-2 and TRBJ2-5 for the parts outside the CDR3, the full variable domain is GAGVSQSPSNKVTEKGKDVELRCDPISGHTALYWYRQSLGQGLEFLIYFQGNSAPDKSGLPSDRFSAERTGGSVSTLTIQRTQQEDSAVYLCASSSHLGGDGQETQYFGPGTRLLVL.

V gene TRBV19 combines with J gene TRBJ2-7; tentatively, D is TRBD2 (6 bases). Germline values: CDR1 LNHDA, CDR2 SQIVND (reference sequence). V lost 8 bases and J lost 7, with 18 bases in between. The CDR3 is 13 amino acids. DNA of the CDR3: TGTGCCAGTGCGGGGAGTCTTCATGGAGAGCAGTACTTC. Its protein is CASAGSLHGEQYF.

The chain is built from TRBV2 and TRBJ1-1; D gene unclear. The ends were cut back, 4 bases at V and 1 base at J, with 13 bases in the middle. The CDR3 sequence is 15 residues long. CDR1 is SNHLY and CDR2 is FYNNEI in the germline V gene. This CDR3 is CASSVEGGENTEAFF. The DNA for the CDR3 is TGTGCCAGCAGTGTGGAGGGCGGGGAGAACACTGAAGCTTTCTTT.

This clone was observed once. The V gene is TRBV11-1, the J gene TRBJ1-2, with 8 bases matching TRBD1. Germline loops: CDR1 SGHAT, CDR2 FQDESV (reference sequence). The V gene end was trimmed by 4 bases and the J gene end by 6 bases; junction bases not matched to a gene: 4. CDR3 length: 13 residues. The CDR3 region is CASSYRQGNGYTF. The CDR3 DNA is TGTGCCAGCAGCTACAGACAGGGGAATGGCTACACCTTC. Looking up the rest from reference TRBV11-1 and TRBJ1-2 gives the full variable domain: EAEVAQSPRYKITEKSQAVAFWCDPISGHATLYWYRQILGQGPELLVQFQDESVVDDSQLPKDRFSAERLKGVDSTLKIQPAELGDSAMYLCASSYRQGNGYTFGSGTRLTVV.

The gene calls are TRBV6-2 or TRBV6-3 and TRBJ2-7; D not certain. Germline V gene sequence: CDR1 MNHEY, CDR2 SVGEGT. With 6 bases removed from V and 6 bases from J, the gap between germline ends came to 12 bases. The CDR3 extends over 12 amino acids. The CDR3: CASRTLGREQYF. CDR3 bases: TGTGCCAGCAGGACCCTAGGGCGCGAGCAGTACTTC.

The chain employs TRBV12-3 or TRBV12-4 and TRBJ1-2, with D hard to call. The CDR3 has 12 amino acids. V gave up 9 bases and J gave up 4 bases, with 12 bases separating them. The CDR3 sequence: CASTSSSYGYTF. CDR3 bases: TGTGCCAGTACGTCGTCCTCCTATGGCTACACCTTC.

The genes are TRBV7-9 and TRBJ1-2; perhaps TRBD1 as D (6 bases). V was shortened by 3 bases and J by 1 base, with 9 bases between the two germline ends. There are 14 residues in the CDR3. Germline V gene lookup returns CDR1 SEHNR and CDR2 FQNEAQ (reference sequence). The CDR3, as DNA: TGTGCCAGCAGCTTTGCAGGGGTTAACTATGGCTACACCTTC. Amino acid sequence: CASSFAGVNYGYTF.

This clone appeared once. This chain links TRBV20-1 with TRBJ1-6, with D maybe TRBD1 (6 bases). CDR3 length: 15 amino acids. CDR1 is DFQATT and CDR2 is SNEGSKA in the germline V gene (reference sequence). The V gene lost 3 bases and the J gene lost 10 bases, with 19 bases spanning the gap. CDR3 in amino acids: CSARALGATRSPLHF. The CDR3 DNA is TGCAGTGCTAGGGCTTTGGGGGCTACTCGCTCACCCCTCCACTTT.

The chain recombines TRBV5-1 with TRBJ2-7, with 8 bases fitting TRBD2. The germline V gene has CDR1 SGHRS and CDR2 YFSETQ. There are 14 residues in the CDR3. V gave up 0 bases and J gave up 4 bases; unmatched junction bases: 3. CDR3 nucleotide sequence: TGCGCCAGCAGCTTGGTCGGGAGGGAGTACGAGCAGTACTTC. It specifies CASSLVGREYEQYF.

This chain uses TRBV12-3 or TRBV12-4 with TRBJ2-3; TRBD2 matches at 7 bases. This CDR3 comprises 15 residues. V shed 6 bases, J shed 5 bases, and the junction held 11 bases outside the gene matches. CDR3 coding DNA: TGTGCCAGCAGACGACTAGCCGGATATAGAGATACGCAGTATTTT. Its protein product is CASRRLAGYRDTQYF.

The chain carries TRBV28 and TRBJ2-7, with TRBD1 identical over 12 bases. Germline V gives CDR1 MDHEN, CDR2 SYDVKM. This CDR3 region has 19 residues. V gave up 2 bases and J gave up 5 bases; unmatched junction bases: 16. CDR3 amino acids: CASSLEFGTGGAWDHEQYF. In DNA form, the CDR3 reads TGTGCCAGCAGTTTAGAGTTTGGGACAGGGGGCGCGTGGGACCACGAGCAGTACTTC.

The rearrangement uses TRBV15 and TRBJ2-7, with TRBD2 as a possible D gene (5 bases). Trimming took off 1 base at V and 3 bases at J, with 13 bases between the two ends. The CDR3 length is 15 residues. The V gene's germline CDR1 is LNHNV and CDR2 YYDKDF (reference sequence). The CDR3 bases are TGTGCCACCAGCAGAGGACGGGATTTAGGCTACGAGCAGTACTTC. This sequence encodes CATSRGRDLGYEQYF. The whole variable domain, filled in from reference TRBV15 and TRBJ2-7, reads DAMVIQNPRYQVTQFGKPVTLSCSQTLNHNVMYWYQQKSSQAPKLLFHYYDKDFNNEADTPDNFQSRRPNTSFCFLDIRSPGLGDTAMYLCATSRGRDLGYEQYFGPGTRLTVT.

The chain carries TRBV19 and TRBJ1-3, with a possible D match to TRBD1 (6 bases). Germline CDR1 reads LNHDA; CDR2 reads SQIVND (reference sequence). The CDR3 has 13 residues. The V gene lost 10 bases and the J gene lost 2 bases, with 12 bases spanning the gap. For the CDR3, the DNA is TGTGCCACGGAAAGGGACACTGGAAACACCATATATTTT. Amino acids: CATERDTGNTIYF.

This clone has just a few counts. This chain joins TRBV6-2 or TRBV6-3 and TRBJ2-3, with a possible D match to TRBD2 (6 bases). Germline V gives CDR1 MNHEY, CDR2 SVGEGT. The CDR3 spans 15 residues. V lost 5 bases and J 6 bases, leaving 18 bases between the germline ends. CDR3 sequence reads: CASSGGTDGVDTQYF. CDR3 nucleotide sequence: TGTGCCAGCAGTGGCGGGACTGACGGGGTGGATACGCAGTATTTT.

The gene calls are TRBV5-1 and TRBJ1-4; D remains unclear. Germline V gives CDR1 SGHRS, CDR2 YFSETQ. The germline V and J ends were trimmed by 0 bases and 6 bases, with 9 bases remaining between them. This CDR3 is built from 14 residues. This CDR3 is CASSLDNGDEKLFF. Written as DNA, the CDR3 is TGCGCCAGCAGCTTGGATAATGGGGATGAAAAACTGTTTTTT.

In its sample, this clone was seen a few times. Here the CDR3 reads CASSDPGQGRNTIYF. The CDR3 DNA reads TGTGCCAGCAGTGACCCCGGACAGGGACGGAACACCATATATTTT. The chain joins TRBV2 to TRBJ1-3; 8 bases match TRBD1. After removal of 3 bases from V and 7 bases from J, the junction contained 8 bases not matched to a gene. The germline V gene has CDR1 SNHLY and CDR2 FYNNEI. The CDR3 has 15 amino acids.

This clone has only a few counts. The genes are TRBV6-1 and TRBJ2-7, with 7 bases lining up with TRBD2. Per germline, CDR1 MNHNS and CDR2 SASEGT. The ends lost 6 bases at V and 5 bases at J; junction bases unmatched: 10. This CDR3 is built from 14 residues. DNA of the CDR3: TGTGCCAGCAGGTACGATAGCGGGTCTAACGAGCAGTACTTC. Translated: CASRYDSGSNEQYF.

This clone occurred a few times. CDR3 sequence: CASSISPRSNQPQHF. DNA of the CDR3: TGTGCCAGTAGTATAAGCCCCCGCAGTAATCAGCCCCAGCATTTT. The chain combines TRBV19 with TRBJ1-5; D gene unclear. The CDR3 length is 15 residues. The germline V and J ends were trimmed by 2 bases and 4 bases, with 12 bases remaining between them. Looked up from germline, CDR1 is LNHDA and CDR2 is SQIVND (reference sequence).

This clone was picked up a small number of times. The rearrangement uses TRBV5-1 and TRBJ2-5; 9 bases map to TRBD2. The CDR3 length is 16 residues. CDR1 is SGHRS, CDR2 YFSETQ, per germline. The junction had 8 bases not matched to a gene; V was cut back by 4 bases and J by 1 base. The CDR3 nucleotides are TGCGCCAGCAGCCTAAAGCGGGGGGCGTTCCAAGAGACCCAGTACTTC. It encodes CASSLKRGAFQETQYF.

This chain connects TRBV28 to TRBJ1-5; weak D call: TRBD1 (5 bases). This CDR3 region has 16 residues. The ends were cut back, 1 base at V and 5 bases at J, with 15 bases in the middle. Germline assignment: CDR1 MDHEN and CDR2 SYDVKM. The CDR3 sequence is CASSLSGAGFDQPQHF. The CDR3 DNA sequence: TGTGCCAGCAGTTTATCCGGGGCAGGGTTCGATCAGCCCCAGCATTTT.

The chain combines TRBV24-1 with TRBJ2-1; 12 bases agree with TRBD2. The V gene's germline CDR1 is KGHDR and CDR2 SFDVKD. Trimming removed 3 bases from V and 4 bases from J; junction bases left unmatched: 3. The CDR3 sequence is 16 residues long. CDR3 DNA sequence: TGTGCCACCAGTGATCCGGGACTAGCGGGTTACAATGAGCAGTTCTTC. This sequence encodes CATSDPGLAGYNEQFF.

V is TRBV5-1 and J is TRBJ2-2; D is undetermined. CDR1 and CDR2 (germline): SGHRS, YFSETQ. This CDR3 has 13 amino acids. With 8 bases removed from V and 2 bases from J, the gap between germline ends came to 10 bases. The CDR3 region has the DNA TGCGCCAGTTTGCGGTCAAACACCGGGGAGCTGTTTTTT. This gives the protein CASLRSNTGELFF.

Ten or more counts support this clone. The rearrangement uses TRBV28 and TRBJ1-2; D perhaps matches TRBD1 (6 bases). The CDR3 is 15 residues long. Trimming left V 3 bases short and J 6 bases short, with 17 bases between. Germline CDR1 is MDHEN and CDR2 is SYDVKM. CDR3 amino acids: CASSFSAGGQDGYTF. The CDR3 region has the DNA TGTGCCAGCAGTTTTAGCGCCGGGGGGCAGGATGGCTACACCTTC.

This clone has a handful of counts. The J gene is TRBJ1-2, the V gene TRBV6-2 or TRBV6-3, with D tentatively TRBD1 (6 bases). Germline V lookup: CDR1 MNHEY, CDR2 SVGEGT. V lost 7 bases and J lost 6, with 18 bases in between. This CDR3 is 14 amino acids long. Written as DNA, the CDR3 is TGTGCCAGCACGCGGGACACCGGGCGTCATGGCTACACCTTC. This encodes CASTRDTGRHGYTF.

This chain uses TRBV28 with TRBJ2-7, with D unclear. Trimming pared 4 bases from V and 4 bases from J, leaving 5 bases between. Per the germline V gene, CDR1 is MDHEN and CDR2 is SYDVKM. The CDR3 is made up of 11 amino acids. CDR3 sequence (DNA): TGTGCCAGCAGTTCCAGTTACGAGCAGTACTTC. Residues: CASSSSYEQYF.

The chain employs TRBV6-6 and TRBJ1-1; weak D call: TRBD1 (5 bases). CDR1 and CDR2 (germline): MNHNY, SVGAGI (reference sequence). The CDR3 totals 13 residues. Trimming cost V 3 bases and J 2 bases, with 7 bases left between them. In DNA form, the CDR3 reads TGTGCCAGCAGTTATCAGGGTAACACTGAAGCTTTCTTT. Translation: CASSYQGNTEAFF.

The V gene is TRBV10-2, the J gene TRBJ2-7, with 10 nucleotides matching TRBD2. CDR1 WSHSY and CDR2 SAAADI come from the germline V gene. V lost 4 bases and J lost 2; bases outside the gene matches: 8. The CDR3 spans 16 residues. This chain's CDR3 is CASSVVLAGATYEQYF. Written as DNA, the CDR3 is TGCGCCAGCAGTGTGGTCCTAGCGGGAGCAACCTACGAGCAGTACTTC.

There are many counts of this clone. The chain couples TRBV6-5 to TRBJ2-3, with TRBD2 as a possible D gene (6 bases). V was trimmed by 3 bases and J by 2 bases, leaving 12 bases between them. The CDR3 contains 15 residues. Germline V CDR1 and CDR2: MNHEY, SVGAGI. The CDR3 DNA reads TGTGCCAGCAGTTATAAACTAGCCCCCACAGATACGCAGTATTTT. It is translated as CASSYKLAPTDTQYF.

The V gene is TRBV19, the J gene TRBJ2-5; D is uncertain. CDR3 length equals 14 residues. Germline V gene sequence: CDR1 LNHDA, CDR2 SQIVND (reference sequence). The ends were cut back, 6 bases at V and 4 bases at J, with 15 bases in the middle. Written as DNA, the CDR3 is TGTGCCAGTAGCCCGCCGCTATTTGGAGAGACCCAGTACTTC. Translating gives CASSPPLFGETQYF.

In its sample, this clone was seen a few times. This chain uses TRBV28 with TRBJ2-2, with a weak D call TRBD2 (6 bases). V was clipped by 5 bases and J by 5 bases, with 15 bases between them. CDR1 MDHEN and CDR2 SYDVKM come from the germline V gene. The CDR3 length is 15 residues. For the CDR3, the DNA is TGTGCCAGCAGTCGGTACTCGGGGGAAACCGGGGAGCTGTTTTTT. Protein: CASSRYSGETGELFF.

The V gene is TRBV27, the J gene TRBJ1-6; D is unclear. The CDR3 extends over 16 amino acids. V lost 0 bases and J lost 0, with 6 bases in between. Germline V gene data show CDR1 as MNHEY and CDR2 as SMNVEV (reference sequence). The CDR3 DNA reads TGTGCCAGCAGTTTATCGGGTGCCTCCTATAATTCACCCCTCCACTTT. It codes for CASSLSGASYNSPLHF.

The gene calls are TRBV28 and TRBJ2-2; D is perhaps TRBD2 (5 bases). Germline V gene sequence: CDR1 MDHEN, CDR2 SYDVKM. This CDR3 contains 14 residues. Trimming stripped 2 bases from V and 7 bases from J, with 11 bases between. The CDR3: CASSLGLQVGELFF. CDR3 DNA: TGTGCCAGCAGTTTAGGACTGCAAGTCGGGGAGCTGTTTTTT.